The 29 T cell receptor beta chains listed next were all sequenced from one sample in a study of shared clonotypes between healthy human individuals. The table came from immunoSEQ multiplex PCR; TCRdb's copy has only in-frame clones and leaves some out. The sample contains 730,000 or so clones, around 72% of which appear only once. Sequencing input: memory CD4+ T cells sorted from blood. Subset specified: CD45RA-negative fraction. These receptors were collected from a woman aged 25 to 39 in good health.

The chain recombines TRBV21-1 with TRBJ2-2; the D call TRBD1 from the table was never checked on the DNA. TRBV21-1 constitutes a pseudogene. There are 20 residues in the CDR3. CDR3 in amino acids: CASGARGQGVPTSLGGELFF. The CDR3 DNA follows: TGTGCCAGCGGCGCTCGGGGACAGGGAGTGCCCACGTCTCTGGGCGGGGAGCTGTTTTTT.

The table lists this clone with a count of one. A much larger clone sits a single nucleotide away, making a read error possible. Additional DNA sequences in this sample encode the identical CDR3. The chain joins TRBV11-1 to TRBJ1-1; D is unresolved. This CDR3 region has 13 residues. Germline values: CDR1 SGHAT, CDR2 FQDESV (reference sequence). V lost 4 bases and J lost 3, with 9 bases in between. In nucleotides, the CDR3 is TGTGCCAGCAGCTCCCAACGGGACACTGAAGCTTTCTTT. The encoded protein is CASSSQRDTEAFF.

This clone occurred a few times. CDR3 DNA: TGTGCCAGCAGCTGGACAGGGGTCGTCGACGAGCAGTACTTC. Its protein is CASSWTGVVDEQYF. J is TRBJ2-7 and V is TRBV7-9; 9 bases match TRBD1. V trimming: 4 bases; J trimming: 5 bases; junction bases outside the gene matches: 6. CDR3 length equals 14 residues. Per germline, CDR1 SEHNR and CDR2 FQNEAQ (reference sequence).

The rearrangement links TRBV5-1 to TRBJ2-6; D remains ambiguous. This CDR3 contains 13 residues. Germline CDR1 and CDR2: SGHRS and YFSETQ. Trimming stripped 2 bases from V and 0 bases from J, with 0 bases between. This chain's CDR3 is CASSFSGANVLTF. CDR3 bases: TGCGCCAGCAGCTTCTCTGGGGCCAACGTCCTGACTTTC.

The V gene is TRBV5-1, the J gene TRBJ1-1; no clear D gene. Trimming took 7 bases from V and 1 from J, leaving 14 bases between them. This CDR3 contains 14 residues. Germline CDR1 is SGHRS and CDR2 is YFSETQ. The CDR3 reads CASQRLGGNTEAFF. The CDR3 bases are TGCGCCAGCCAACGTCTGGGCGGGAACACTGAAGCTTTCTTT.

The V call is TRBV5-1, the J call TRBJ2-4, with TRBD2 as a possible D gene (5 bases). Germline-derived CDR1 and CDR2 are SGHRS and YFSETQ. V lost 4 bases, J lost 1 base, and 18 bases lay in between. The CDR3 length is 17 residues. CDR3 nucleotides: TGCGCCAGCAGCAATCCTAGTGTGGGAGCCGCCAAAAACATTCAGTACTTC. It yields the protein CASSNPSVGAAKNIQYF. Together with reference TRBV5-1 and TRBJ2-4, the CDR3 gives the full variable domain: KAGVTQTPRYLIKTRGQQVTLSCSPISGHRSVSWYQQTPGQGLQFLFEYFSETQRNKGNFPGRFSGRQFSNSRSEMNVSTLELGDSALYLCASSNPSVGAAKNIQYFGAGTRLSVL.

The V and J genes are TRBV28 and TRBJ2-7, with D maybe TRBD1 (6 bases). CDR3 length: 16 residues. V was pared by 2 bases and J by 6 bases, with 20 bases between. CDR1 and CDR2 from the germline V gene are MDHEN and SYDVKM. CDR3 nucleotide sequence: TGTGCCAGCAGTTTACAGGTTTGGGGACACCCATCCGAGCAGTACTTC. Protein: CASSLQVWGHPSEQYF.

The chain is built from TRBV28 and TRBJ1-1; D call uncertain. Trimming left V 10 bases short and J 4 bases short, with 22 bases between. CDR3 length equals 15 residues. Germline V gene lookup returns CDR1 MDHEN and CDR2 SYDVKM. The CDR3 is CATQLTTVWGTEAFF. The CDR3 DNA reads TGTGCCACCCAGTTGACAACAGTGTGGGGCACTGAAGCTTTCTTT.

The chain employs TRBV7-6 and TRBJ2-2, with D uncertain. CDR1 is SGHVS and CDR2 is FNYEAQ in the germline V gene. V was clipped by 6 bases and J by 3 bases, with 11 bases between them. The length of the CDR3 is 14 residues. The CDR3 sequence is CASRLRTDTGELFF. The CDR3 DNA reads as TGTGCCAGCAGACTTAGGACGGACACCGGGGAGCTGTTTTTT.

In DNA, the CDR3 is TGTGCCAGCAGTGAAAGGGGAGCAAACTATGGCTACACCTTC. Translation: CASSERGANYGYTF. The rearrangement links TRBV6-1 to TRBJ1-2; D perhaps matches TRBD1 (5 bases). CDR3 length: 14 amino acids. V dropped 2 bases and J dropped 2 bases, with 9 bases sitting between them. In germline, CDR1 is MNHNS, CDR2 SASEGT.

The chain couples TRBV2 to TRBJ2-6, with 7 bases that match TRBD2. This CDR3 is built from 14 residues. V was clipped by 7 bases and J by 1 base; unmatched bases: 1. Germline V gene sequence: CDR1 SNHLY, CDR2 FYNNEI. CDR3 DNA sequence: TGTGCCAGCATGCGGGAGTCTGGGGCCAACGTCCTGACTTTC. The encoded protein is CASMRESGANVLTF.

This chain connects TRBV19 to TRBJ1-4, with D possibly being TRBD1 (5 bases). The CDR3 extends over 15 amino acids. Trimming took 1 base from V and 5 from J, leaving 11 bases between them. Germline V gene sequence: CDR1 LNHDA, CDR2 SQIVND (reference sequence). CDR3 region: CASSIAGERNEKLFF. DNA of the CDR3: TGTGCCAGTAGTATAGCGGGGGAACGGAATGAAAAACTGTTTTTT. The full variable domain, with the rest looked up from reference TRBV19 and TRBJ1-4, is DGGITQSPKYLFRKEGQNVTLSCEQNLNHDAMYWYRQDPGQGLRLIYYSQIVNDFQKGDIAEGYSVSREKKESFPLTVTSAQKNPTAFYLCASSIAGERNEKLFFGSGTQLSVL.

The gene calls are TRBV15 and TRBJ1-3; a possible D gene is TRBD1 (5 bases). The germline CDR1 and CDR2 sequences are LNHNV and YYDKDF (reference sequence). The CDR3 is 18 residues long. V was shortened by 1 base and J by 0 bases, with 16 bases between the two germline ends. In nucleotides, the CDR3 is TGTGCCACCAGCAGAGGGGGCCGGGGATGGGGCTCTGGAAACACCATATATTTT. This gives the protein CATSRGGRGWGSGNTIYF.

The chain recombines TRBV6-1 with TRBJ2-5; D gene ambiguous. CDR3 length equals 13 residues. Germline lookup yields CDR1 MNHNS and CDR2 SASEGT. V shed 4 bases and J shed 2 bases, with 8 bases lying between them. CDR3 residues: CASSVLPQETQYF. DNA for the CDR3: TGTGCCAGCAGTGTCTTACCTCAAGAGACCCAGTACTTC.

The chain uses TRBV7-9 and TRBJ2-7; a possible D gene is TRBD2 (6 bases). Trimming removed 1 base from V and 1 base from J, with 11 bases in between. Germline CDR1 reads SEHNR; CDR2 reads FQNEAQ (reference sequence). The CDR3 covers 15 residues. In DNA form, the CDR3 reads TGTGCCAGCAGCTTAGGGCGACGGGGGTCCTACGAGCAGTACTTC. Its translation is CASSLGRRGSYEQYF.

V usage is TRBV6-6 and J usage is TRBJ1-2, with D unclear. V lost 7 bases and J lost 5, with 14 bases in between. The length of the CDR3 is 13 residues. Germline values: CDR1 MNHNY, CDR2 SVGAGI (reference sequence). DNA of the CDR3: TGTGCCAGCAAGTTGGGAGTGGAGTATGGCTACACCTTC. The encoded protein is CASKLGVEYGYTF.

This clone appeared once. It may be a read error: a sequence one base away is much more abundant. Other DNA sequences in this specimen translate into the identical CDR3. The rearrangement links TRBV11-2 to TRBJ1-5; a weak D match, TRBD1 (5 bases). Trimming shortened V by 0 bases and J by 4 bases, and 7 bases separated the two germline ends. The CDR3 totals 14 residues. Germline loops: CDR1 SGHAT, CDR2 FQNNGV. In DNA, the CDR3 is TGTGCCAGCAGCTTAGAGGGGGGGAATCAGCCCCAGCATTTT. Its protein is CASSLEGGNQPQHF.

As for this clone: The sample contains more than one DNA sequence encoding this CDR3. This chain connects TRBV28 to TRBJ2-5; D unclear. CDR1 and CDR2 (germline): MDHEN, SYDVKM. Deletions cut 2 bases from V and 2 bases from J, with 12 bases between. The CDR3 consists of 15 residues. The CDR3: CASSLRPGGQETQYF. The CDR3 DNA follows: TGTGCCAGCAGTTTAAGGCCAGGCGGTCAAGAGACCCAGTACTTC.

This clone was observed a single time. The chain employs TRBV5-1 and TRBJ2-3, with 9 bases identical to TRBD1. The CDR3 length is 16 residues. J was trimmed by 1 base and V by 4 bases; bases with no gene match: 7. Germline lookup yields CDR1 SGHRS and CDR2 YFSETQ. The CDR3 here is CASSRDRDVGTDTQYF. The CDR3 DNA follows: TGCGCCAGCAGCAGGGACAGGGATGTGGGCACAGATACGCAGTATTTT.

The chain links TRBV28 to TRBJ2-7, with D uncertain. CDR1 MDHEN and CDR2 SYDVKM come from the germline V gene. Trimming left V 6 bases short and J 3 bases short, with 9 bases between. The CDR3 contains 12 residues. Here the CDR3 reads CASRGGIYEQYF. The CDR3 DNA sequence: TGTGCCAGCAGGGGCGGAATCTACGAGCAGTACTTC.

The chain is built from TRBV18 and TRBJ2-1; 13 bases map to TRBD2. Germline V gene sequence: CDR1 KGHSH, CDR2 LQKENI. With 2 bases clipped from V and 8 bases from J, the junction kept 6 bases outside the gene matches. This CDR3 is built from 16 residues. The CDR3 nucleotides are TGTGCCAGCTCACCAGGGGGACTAGCGGGAACCCATGAGCAGTTCTTC. Its translation is CASSPGGLAGTHEQFF.

A single count supports this clone. Written as DNA, the CDR3 is TGTGCCAGCAGCGTAGAGACAGTCCAAGAGACCCAGTACTTC. Protein sequence: CASSVETVQETQYF. This rearrangement joins TRBV9 to TRBJ2-5; a possible D gene is TRBD1 (5 bases). V dropped 0 bases and J dropped 1 base, with 7 bases sitting between them. This CDR3 contains 14 residues. CDR1 and CDR2 from the germline V gene are SGDLS and YYNGEE.

The genes are TRBV6-6 and TRBJ2-1, with 11 bases fitting TRBD2. V lost 2 bases, J lost 9 bases, and 9 bases stayed unmatched. CDR3 size: 16 residues. CDR1 and CDR2 from the germline V gene are MNHNY and SVGAGI (reference sequence). DNA of the CDR3: TGTGCCAGCAGTTACACCGCGCCCCTAGCGGGAGGTGAGCAGTTCTTC. This sequence encodes CASSYTAPLAGGEQFF.

This clone was recorded a few times. The V gene is TRBV5-1, the J gene TRBJ2-1, with 11 bases identical to TRBD2. V dropped 0 bases and J dropped 4; count of bases not matched to a gene: 3. CDR1 is SGHRS and CDR2 is YFSETQ in the germline V gene. The CDR3 contains 16 residues. The CDR3 sequence: CASSLATSGTYNEQFF. Written as DNA, the CDR3 is TGCGCCAGCAGCTTGGCGACTAGCGGGACATACAATGAGCAGTTCTTC.

The sample holds a few counts of this clone. The CDR3 here is CASSPPRGVSTDTQYF. As DNA, the CDR3 is TGTGCCAGCTCACCACCTAGGGGGGTTAGCACAGATACGCAGTATTTT. The rearrangement joins TRBV18 to TRBJ2-3; D may be TRBD1 or TRBD2 (6 bases each). The V and J ends lost 0 bases and 0 bases respectively, with 10 bases between them. CDR3 length: 16 amino acids. Per germline, CDR1 KGHSH and CDR2 LQKENI.

The table lists this clone with a count of one. The chain couples TRBV7-9 to TRBJ1-4; D call uncertain. There are 15 residues in the CDR3. Germline CDR1 reads SEHNR; CDR2 reads FQNEAQ (reference sequence). With 5 bases removed from V and 0 bases from J, the gap between germline ends came to 10 bases. The CDR3 sequence: CASSKHGATNEKLFF. DNA of the CDR3: TGTGCCAGCAGCAAACACGGAGCAACTAATGAAAAACTGTTTTTT.

The genes are TRBV28 and TRBJ1-1; D is possibly TRBD1 (6 bases). The length of the CDR3 is 15 residues. The germline gives CDR1 MDHEN, CDR2 SYDVKM. Trimming removed 2 bases from V and 8 bases from J, with 18 bases in between. The CDR3: CASSLGAGAVAEAFF. Here the CDR3 DNA reads TGTGCCAGCAGTTTAGGGGCAGGGGCCGTCGCCGAAGCTTTCTTT.

The chain recombines TRBV6-1 with TRBJ1-1, with D uncertain. The V gene lost 2 bases and the J gene lost 5 bases, with 9 bases spanning the gap. Germline-derived CDR1 and CDR2 are MNHNS and SASEGT. The CDR3 sequence is 13 residues long. The CDR3 sequence: CASSELGTTEAFF. CDR3 nucleotide sequence: TGTGCCAGCAGTGAATTGGGAACGACTGAAGCTTTCTTT.

V is TRBV14 and J is TRBJ2-1; D is unclear. Trimming stripped 4 bases from V and 7 bases from J, with 17 bases between. Germline V CDR1 and CDR2: SGHDN, FVKESK. The CDR3 is 15 residues long. In nucleotides, the CDR3 is TGTGCCAGCAGCCGACCGCTGCCCAGAAATAATGAGCAGTTCTTC. It specifies CASSRPLPRNNEQFF.